One sample yielded the 5 T cell receptor beta chains listed below, sequenced in a study of blood T cells in healthy people across ages. For the second PCR, which ran for about 6 to 11 cycles, a sample-barcoded 5' primer and a J-beta primer mix were used. MiXCR was run by TCRdb on the 5' RACE reads, yielding one entry per CDR3 protein. The sample holds some 860,000 distinct CDR3 sequences; roughly 56% are singletons and the top ten take roughly 25%. Specimen: blood. These receptors all stem from a middle-aged man in good health.

This clonotype showed up just once. The V and J genes are TRBV2 and TRBJ1-2; 10 positions match TRBD1. The CDR3 contains 16 residues. Germline values: CDR1 SNHLY, CDR2 FYNNEI. Germline trimming cut 1 base from V and 5 bases from J; bases unmatched to any gene: 7. The CDR3 sequence is CASSEGQGADGYGYTF. DNA for the CDR3: TGTGCCAGCAGTGAAGGACAGGGGGCCGACGGGTATGGCTACACCTTC.

This clonotype was observed a handful of times. The chain carries TRBV5-1 and TRBJ2-1; the D gene is possibly TRBD1 (6 bases). The V gene's germline CDR1 is SGHRS and CDR2 YFSETQ. This CDR3 is 15 amino acids long. V lost 2 bases and J 6 bases, leaving 15 bases between the germline ends. Here the CDR3 DNA reads TGCGCCAGCAGCTTTCCGGGACACGGGGCCAATGAGCAGTTCTTC. Its protein product is CASSFPGHGANEQFF.

Comments on this clonotype: The junction departs from the called germline gene at one end, perhaps through a read error. V and J are TRBV4-1 and TRBJ1-5; D not resolved. Germline-derived CDR1 and CDR2 are MGHRA and YSYEKL. The CDR3 contains 15 residues. CDR3 sequence reads: CASTQIVGFNQPQHF. The CDR3 bases are TGCGCCAGCACCCAAATAGTGGGTTTTAATCAGCCCCAGCATTTT.

The chain couples TRBV7-2 to TRBJ2-3; TRBD1 might be the D (5 bases). Trimming shortened V by 2 bases and J by 2 bases, and 14 bases separated the two germline ends. Germline lookup yields CDR1 SGHTA and CDR2 FQGNSA. The CDR3 spans 16 residues. The CDR3 DNA is TGTGCCAGCAGCTTAAGGGGTTGGGCCGCCACAGATACGCAGTATTTT. Encoded protein: CASSLRGWAATDTQYF.

This clonotype was observed a handful of times. The chain has TRBV7-2 and TRBJ1-2; D remains unclear. CDR1 is SGHTA and CDR2 is FQGNSA in the germline V gene. This CDR3 spans 17 amino acids. Trimming removed 5 bases from V and 4 bases from J, with 23 bases in between. CDR3 region: CASSPSVTQASGYGYTF. The CDR3 DNA reads as TGTGCCAGCAGCCCGAGCGTTACGCAGGCGTCGGGCTATGGCTACACCTTC.